Listed here are 20 T cell receptor beta chains from one sample, sequenced in a study of CD8+ T cells in alopecia areata. Extraction and reverse transcription of RNA yielded cDNA as the sequencing template. Sequencing used immunoSEQ multiplex PCR; TCRdb keeps in-frame clones, though not all of them. The sample holds around 130,000 clones; about 57% are singletons and the top ten take less than 5.5%. The sequenced sample was CD4+ T cells sorted from blood, obtained at week 0. The receptor set was obtained from a human donor with alopecia areata.

A note on this clone: This sample also contains other DNA sequences that code for the same CDR3. The genes are TRBV9 and TRBJ2-1; 8 bases align to TRBD2. Germline CDR1 is SGDLS and CDR2 is YYNGEE. The CDR3 extends over 15 amino acids. After removal of 0 bases from V and 4 bases from J, the junction contained 3 bases not matched to a gene. The CDR3 DNA is TGTGCCAGCAGCGTAGAGGCGGGGGGTTACAATGAGCAGTTCTTC. This encodes CASSVEAGGYNEQFF.

This clone was seen a few times. V usage is TRBV18 and J usage is TRBJ1-6; 10 nucleotides align to TRBD1. Germline values: CDR1 KGHSH, CDR2 LQKENI. CDR3 length: 15 amino acids. Trimming cost V 6 bases and J 8 bases; bases outside gene matches: 7. The CDR3 loop reads CASSHDRGLDSPLHF. Here the CDR3 DNA reads TGTGCCAGCTCCCACGACAGGGGGCTGGATTCACCCCTCCACTTT.

The chain links TRBV5-1 to TRBJ2-2, with a possible D match to TRBD1 (5 bases). CDR3 size: 14 residues. V gave up 4 bases and J gave up 5 bases, with 12 bases separating them. Germline lookup yields CDR1 SGHRS and CDR2 YFSETQ. The CDR3 region is CASSASTATGELFF. DNA for the CDR3: TGCGCCAGCAGCGCATCGACAGCTACCGGGGAGCTGTTTTTT.

This clone was counted a few times. This chain connects TRBV4-3 to TRBJ2-2; 10 bases fit TRBD1. The CDR3 is 17 residues long. J was trimmed by 2 bases and V by 4 bases; bases with no gene match: 7. Germline CDR1 reads LGHNA; CDR2 reads YSLEER. CDR3 loop: CASSPYGTGENTGELFF. The CDR3 nucleotides read TGCGCCAGCAGCCCTTACGGGACAGGGGAAAACACCGGGGAGCTGTTTTTT.

There are a few counts of this clone. The chain is built from TRBV28 and TRBJ1-6; 7 positions match TRBD1. Germline CDR1 MDHEN, CDR2 SYDVKM. This CDR3 has 14 residues. J was trimmed by 14 bases and V by 5 bases; bases with no gene match: 12. The CDR3 DNA reads as TGTGCCAGCAGTGTATTGACAGGGTTGGAAACCCTCCACTTT. The encoded protein is CASSVLTGLETLHF.

The gene calls are TRBV11-3 and TRBJ1-2; a weak D match, TRBD1 (5 bases). CDR1 and CDR2 (germline): SGHNT, YENEEA. The length of the CDR3 is 14 residues. V lost 11 bases, J lost 2 bases, and 18 bases lay in between. CDR3 DNA sequence: TGTGCCGCAGGGACCGCGCACCGAAACTATGGCTACACCTTC. Its protein is CAAGTAHRNYGYTF.

This clone was seen more than once but under ten times. The rearrangement joins TRBV25-1 to TRBJ2-7; 11 bases map to TRBD2. V lost 6 bases, J lost 3 bases, and 1 base stayed unmatched. Germline CDR1 reads MGHDK; CDR2 reads SYGVNS. There are 13 residues in the CDR3. CDR3 in amino acids: CASSLAGGYEQYF. DNA for the CDR3: TGTGCCAGCAGCCTAGCGGGAGGCTACGAGCAGTACTTC.

This chain joins TRBV27 and TRBJ2-7; 11 bases agree with TRBD2. The CDR3 is made up of 16 amino acids. Germline-derived CDR1 and CDR2 are MNHEY and SMNVEV (reference sequence). The junction had 11 bases not matched to a gene; V was cut back by 3 bases and J by 7 bases. Written as DNA, the CDR3 is TGTGCCAGCAGTTTGGGACTAGCGGCGCGGGGGAGGGAGCAGTACTTC. This translates into CASSLGLAARGREQYF.

V is TRBV14 and J is TRBJ1-1, with a possible D match to TRBD1 (5 bases). From germline, CDR1 is SGHDN and CDR2 FVKESK. Trimming shortened V by 0 bases and J by 4 bases, and 15 bases separated the two germline ends. CDR3 length equals 16 residues. CDR3 in DNA: TGTGCCAGCAGCCAAGATTTAGGGGAAGCCGGCACTGAAGCTTTCTTT. It specifies CASSQDLGEAGTEAFF.

This sequence joins TRBV5-6 and TRBJ1-5; no clear D gene. There are 14 residues in the CDR3. The germline V and J ends were trimmed by 2 bases and 4 bases, with 10 bases remaining between them. Per germline, CDR1 SGHDT and CDR2 YYEEEE. CDR3 coding DNA: TGTGCCAGCAGCTTCAGCCGCCGGAATCAGCCCCAGCATTTT. It translates to CASSFSRRNQPQHF.

This clone appeared a few times. The rearrangement links TRBV6-5 to TRBJ2-5; D may match TRBD1 or TRBD2 (6 bases each). V was clipped by 2 bases and J by 5 bases, with 9 bases between them. The germline V gene encodes CDR1 MNHEY and CDR2 SVGAGI. This CDR3 contains 13 residues. The CDR3: CASSYGGLETQYF. The CDR3 DNA sequence: TGTGCCAGCAGTTACGGGGGGCTGGAGACCCAGTACTTC.

This clone was recorded only once. J is TRBJ1-6 and V is TRBV15; TRBD1 agrees at 9 bases. V dropped 8 bases and J dropped 7; count of bases not matched to a gene: 3. The CDR3 has 13 residues. Germline V gene data show CDR1 as LNHNV and CDR2 as YYDKDF (reference sequence). CDR3 amino acids: CATQDRGNSPLHF. The CDR3 DNA is TGTGCCACCCAGGACAGGGGCAATTCACCCCTCCACTTT.

V gene TRBV4-1 combines with J gene TRBJ1-2; 8 bases fit TRBD1. The CDR3 spans 16 residues. Trimming at V came to 0 bases and at J to 5 bases, leaving 8 bases not matched to a gene. Germline CDR1 is MGHRA and CDR2 is YSYEKL. CDR3 nucleotides: TGCGCCAGCAGCCAAGATTCGACAGGGGCTCGGTATGGCTACACCTTC. Translation gives CASSQDSTGARYGYTF.

The chain links TRBV2 to TRBJ1-3; D is undetermined. Germline CDR1 reads SNHLY; CDR2 reads FYNNEI. Deletions cut 3 bases from V and 0 bases from J, with 12 bases between. The CDR3 runs 16 residues. The DNA for the CDR3 is TGTGCCAGCAGTGAGATAAGGAGCCGCTCTGGAAACACCATATATTTT. Translated: CASSEIRSRSGNTIYF.

The chain has TRBV5-1 and TRBJ1-1; 8 bases align to TRBD1. The CDR3 runs 16 residues. V lost 7 bases and J lost 1; bases outside the gene matches: 12. Germline lookup yields CDR1 SGHRS and CDR2 YFSETQ. The CDR3 DNA sequence: TGCGCCAGCGGCCCCGGACAGGGAGGGTCGAACACTGAAGCTTTCTTT. Its protein product is CASGPGQGGSNTEAFF.

This chain joins TRBV5-6 and TRBJ1-1; D uncertain. This CDR3 spans 13 amino acids. In germline, CDR1 is SGHDT, CDR2 YYEEEE. V was cut by 6 bases and J by 0 bases, with 9 bases left in between. CDR3 coding DNA: TGTGCCAGCACTCCTAGTATGAACACTGAAGCTTTCTTT. It specifies CASTPSMNTEAFF.

This chain uses TRBV15 with TRBJ2-7; D is ambiguous. Germline V CDR1 and CDR2: LNHNV, YYDKDF (reference sequence). The ends were cut back, 0 bases at V and 3 bases at J, with 9 bases in the middle. CDR3 length equals 14 residues. CDR3 amino acids: CATSRDRFGYEQYF. In nucleotides, the CDR3 is TGTGCCACCAGCAGAGATAGATTCGGCTACGAGCAGTACTTC.

The chain recombines TRBV11-1 with TRBJ1-2; D is perhaps TRBD1 (5 bases). This CDR3 comprises 17 residues. CDR1 SGHAT and CDR2 FQDESV come from the germline V gene (reference sequence). Trimming left V 3 bases short and J 8 bases short, with 25 bases between. The CDR3 coding sequence is TGTGCCAGCAGCTTCGGGACGGAGTCTGCTCGATATGGCGGCTACACCTTC. Translation: CASSFGTESARYGGYTF.

The V gene is TRBV9, the J gene TRBJ2-1; possible D gene TRBD1, 6 bases. V lost 0 bases and J 4 bases, leaving 11 bases between the germline ends. CDR3 length: 15 amino acids. In germline, CDR1 is SGDLS, CDR2 YYNGEE. CDR3 residues: CASSVGSRGYNEQFF. The DNA for the CDR3 is TGTGCCAGCAGCGTAGGTAGCAGGGGTTACAATGAGCAGTTCTTC. Drawing the rest from reference TRBV9 and TRBJ2-1, the complete variable domain is DSGVTQTPKHLITATGQRVTLRCSPRSGDLSVYWYQQSLDQGLQFLIQYYNGEERAKGNILERFSAQQFPDLHSELNLSSLELGDSALYFCASSVGSRGYNEQFFGPGTRLTVL.

V gene TRBV7-9 combines with J gene TRBJ2-5; perhaps TRBD1 as D (6 bases). The CDR3 spans 14 residues. Looked up from germline, CDR1 is SEHNR and CDR2 is FQNEAQ (reference sequence). Between the trimmed V and J ends, which lost 5 bases and 2 bases, there was a span of 12 bases. CDR3 sequence: CASSPGTSQETQYF. CDR3 bases: TGTGCCAGCAGCCCAGGGACATCTCAAGAGACCCAGTACTTC.